This T cell receptor beta chain was recorded in a study of vaccination and CD4 T cells after COVID-19. This clonotype has only a few counts. Its specificity is not known. Looked up from germline, CDR1 is DFQATT and CDR2 is SNEGSKA (reference sequence). This CDR3 region has 15 residues. V was clipped by 3 bases and J by 8 bases; unmatched bases: 15. The sample's treatment: roughly ten-day PBMC culture with coronavirus spike peptide pools or control peptides (ViraFEST assay). CD4+ T cells of the unexposed donor were collected before the COVID-19 pandemic (2011-2018). With the Oncomine TCR Beta short-read assay, DNA from cultured CD4+ T cells was sequenced. Genomic DNA extraction was carried out from cultured CD4+ T cells. TCRdb itself ran the PCR reads through MiXCR, one entry per CDR3 protein. The sample lists about 7,000 distinct CDR3 sequences; 30% to 45% were seen once.

Source material: CD4+ T cells from blood, cultured in vitro. This TCR came from a human donor in good health. J is TRBJ1-2 and V is TRBV20-1; 7 bases are shared with TRBD1. CDR3 sequence (DNA): TGCAGTGCTAGGTTTGAGATTAGGGGGCCGGAGGGCTACACCTTC. This encodes CSARFEIRGPEGYTF.